These T cell receptor beta chains were read from a single sample in a study of blood T cell repertoires in COVID-19. The protocol was immunoSEQ multiplex PCR, while the TCRdb copy is restricted to in-frame clones and leaves out a portion. The data show hundreds of thousands of clones, roughly nine tenths seen once. Material for sequencing was peripheral blood. Source of these receptors: a man aged 18 to 30 with active or convalescent COVID-19. Both conserved end residues are part of each CDR3. D genes are given only for firm matches. Size tells how often a clone was seen (once, few, many) or the class of an expanded clone, and some rows leave it out.

clone_size: NA
v_call: TRBV4-1
j_call: TRBJ2-7
d_call: TRBD1
cdr3_aa: CASSQVTQGASYEQYF
cdr3_nt: TGCGCCAGCAGCCAAGTTACTCAGGGGGCCTCCTACGAGCAGTACTTC

clone_size: NA
v_call: TRBV7-2
j_call: TRBJ2-4
d_call: NA
cdr3_aa: CATTRTVQAKNIQYF
cdr3_nt: TGTGCCACGACACGGACTGTCCAAGCCAAAAACATTCAGTACTTC

clone_size: NA
v_call: TRBV10-2
j_call: TRBJ2-5
d_call: NA
cdr3_aa: CASSEYSQETQYF
cdr3_nt: TGCGCCAGCAGTGAGTACTCCCAAGAGACCCAGTACTTC

clone_size: NA
v_call: TRBV2
j_call: TRBJ1-3
d_call: TRBD1
cdr3_aa: CASMAQGSGNTIYF
cdr3_nt: TGTGCCAGCATGGCACAGGGGTCTGGAAACACCATATATTTT

clone_size: NA
v_call: TRBV7-9
j_call: TRBJ1-2
d_call: TRBD1
cdr3_aa: CASSLAPGQGDGYTF
cdr3_nt: TGTGCCAGCAGCTTAGCCCCGGGACAGGGGGATGGCTACACCTTC

clone_size: NA
v_call: TRBV7-9
j_call: TRBJ2-3
d_call: TRBD1
cdr3_aa: CASRLTGGPDTQYF
cdr3_nt: TGTGCCAGCAGGTTGACAGGGGGCCCAGATACGCAGTATTTT

clone_size: few
v_call: TRBV6-6
j_call: TRBJ1-5
d_call: NA
cdr3_aa: CASRTPDTNQPQHF
cdr3_nt: TGTGCCAGCAGAACACCGGACACGAATCAGCCCCAGCATTTT

clone_size: NA
v_call: TRBV9
j_call: TRBJ2-3
d_call: NA
cdr3_aa: CASSVEGQPITDTQYF
cdr3_nt: TGTGCCAGCAGCGTAGAAGGACAGCCGATAACAGATACGCAGTATTTT

clone_size: NA
v_call: TRBV28
j_call: TRBJ2-7
d_call: NA
cdr3_aa: CASSLRMGEQYF
cdr3_nt: TGTGCCAGCAGTTTGAGGATGGGCGAGCAGTACTTC

clone_size: NA
v_call: TRBV2
j_call: TRBJ2-5
d_call: NA
cdr3_aa: CASMTWGRAETQYF
cdr3_nt: TGTGCCAGCATGACGTGGGGCAGGGCGGAGACCCAGTACTTC

clone_size: NA
v_call: TRBV4-1
j_call: TRBJ2-7
d_call: NA
cdr3_aa: CASSLQDSSYEQYF
cdr3_nt: TGCGCCAGCAGCCTTCAAGACTCCTCCTACGAGCAGTACTTC